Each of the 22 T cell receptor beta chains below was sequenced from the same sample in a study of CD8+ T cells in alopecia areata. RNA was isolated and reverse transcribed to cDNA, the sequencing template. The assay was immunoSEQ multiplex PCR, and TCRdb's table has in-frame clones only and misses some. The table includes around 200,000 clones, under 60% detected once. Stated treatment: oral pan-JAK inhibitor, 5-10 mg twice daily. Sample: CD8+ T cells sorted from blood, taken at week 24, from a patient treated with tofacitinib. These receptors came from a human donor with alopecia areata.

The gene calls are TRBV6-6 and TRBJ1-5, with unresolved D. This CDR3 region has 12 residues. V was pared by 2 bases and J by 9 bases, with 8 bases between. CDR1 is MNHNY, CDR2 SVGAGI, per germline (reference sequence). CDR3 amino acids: CASSYGLSPQHF. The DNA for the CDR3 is TGTGCCAGCAGTTACGGTTTGTCGCCCCAGCATTTT.

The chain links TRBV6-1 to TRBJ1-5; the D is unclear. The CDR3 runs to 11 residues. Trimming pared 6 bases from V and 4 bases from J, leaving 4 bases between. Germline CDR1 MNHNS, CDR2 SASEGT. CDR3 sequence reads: CASRDNQPQHF. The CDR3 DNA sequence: TGTGCCAGCAGAGATAATCAGCCCCAGCATTTT.

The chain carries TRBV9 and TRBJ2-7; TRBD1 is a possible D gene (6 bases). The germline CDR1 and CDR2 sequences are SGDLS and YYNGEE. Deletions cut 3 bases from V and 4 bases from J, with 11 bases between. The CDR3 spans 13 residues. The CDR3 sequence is CASSDPTGYEQYF. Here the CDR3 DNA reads TGTGCCAGCAGCGACCCCACAGGGTACGAGCAGTACTTC.

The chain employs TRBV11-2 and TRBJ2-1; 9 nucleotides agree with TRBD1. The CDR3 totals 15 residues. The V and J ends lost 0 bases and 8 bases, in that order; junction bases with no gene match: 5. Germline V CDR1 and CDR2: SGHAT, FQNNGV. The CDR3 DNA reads TGTGCCAGCAGCTTAGAACAGGGGGCAATGGATGAGCAGTTCTTC. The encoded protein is CASSLEQGAMDEQFF.

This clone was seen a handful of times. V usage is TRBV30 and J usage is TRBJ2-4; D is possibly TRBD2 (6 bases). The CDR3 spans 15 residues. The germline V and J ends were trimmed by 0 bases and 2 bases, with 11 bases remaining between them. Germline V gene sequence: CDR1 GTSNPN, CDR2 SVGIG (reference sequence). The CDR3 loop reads CAWSVVRGTKNIQYF. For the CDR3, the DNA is TGTGCCTGGAGTGTAGTTCGGGGGACCAAAAACATTCAGTACTTC.

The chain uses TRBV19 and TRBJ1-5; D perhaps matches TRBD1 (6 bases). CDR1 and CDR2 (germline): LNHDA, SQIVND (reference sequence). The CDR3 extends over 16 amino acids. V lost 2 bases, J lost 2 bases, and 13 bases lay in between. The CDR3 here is CASSIFARGGNQPQHF. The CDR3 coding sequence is TGTGCCAGTAGTATATTTGCCAGGGGAGGCAATCAGCCCCAGCATTTT.

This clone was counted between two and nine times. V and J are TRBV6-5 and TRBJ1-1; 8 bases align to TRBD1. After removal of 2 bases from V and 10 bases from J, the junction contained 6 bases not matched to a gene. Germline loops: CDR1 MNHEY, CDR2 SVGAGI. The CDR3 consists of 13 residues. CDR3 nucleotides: TGTGCCAGCAGTTACCCAGGGGGCCATGCAGCTTTCTTT. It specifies CASSYPGGHAAFF.

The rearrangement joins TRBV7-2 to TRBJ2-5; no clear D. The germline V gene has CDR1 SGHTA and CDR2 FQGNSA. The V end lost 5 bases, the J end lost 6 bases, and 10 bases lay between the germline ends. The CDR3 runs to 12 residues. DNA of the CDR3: TGTGCCAGCAGCGAAAGTCAGAAGACCCAGTACTTC. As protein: CASSESQKTQYF. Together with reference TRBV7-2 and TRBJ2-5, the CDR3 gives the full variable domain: GAGVSQSPSNKVTEKGKDVELRCDPISGHTALYWYRQSLGQGLEFLIYFQGNSAPDKSGLPSDRFSAERTGGSVSTLTIQRTQQEDSAVYLCASSESQKTQYFGPGTRLLVL.

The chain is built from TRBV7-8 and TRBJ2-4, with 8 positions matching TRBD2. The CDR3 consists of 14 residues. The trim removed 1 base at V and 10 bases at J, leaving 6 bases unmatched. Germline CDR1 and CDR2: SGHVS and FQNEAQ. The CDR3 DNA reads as TGTGCCAGCAGCTTAGGCGCGGGGGGCGCGATTCAGTACTTC. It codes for CASSLGAGGAIQYF.

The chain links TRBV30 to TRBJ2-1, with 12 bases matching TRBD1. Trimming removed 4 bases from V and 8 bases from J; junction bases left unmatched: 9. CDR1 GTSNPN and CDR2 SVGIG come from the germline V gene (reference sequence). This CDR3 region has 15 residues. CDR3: CAWTSGTGGIDEQFF. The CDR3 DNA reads TGTGCCTGGACCTCCGGGACAGGGGGCATCGATGAGCAGTTCTTC.

CDR3: CASSGQGAYEQYF. In DNA form, the CDR3 reads TGTGCCAGCTCCGGACAGGGGGCCTACGAGCAGTACTTC. The chain carries TRBV9 and TRBJ2-7; 10 bases line up with TRBD1. There are 13 residues in the CDR3. Germline values: CDR1 SGDLS, CDR2 YYNGEE. V lost 7 bases to trimming and J lost 2 bases; unmatched junction nucleotides: 3. The variable domain in full, with the rest retrieved from reference TRBV9 and TRBJ2-7, is DSGVTQTPKHLITATGQRVTLRCSPRSGDLSVYWYQQSLDQGLQFLIQYYNGEERAKGNILERFSAQQFPDLHSELNLSSLELGDSALYFCASSGQGAYEQYFGPGTRLTVT.

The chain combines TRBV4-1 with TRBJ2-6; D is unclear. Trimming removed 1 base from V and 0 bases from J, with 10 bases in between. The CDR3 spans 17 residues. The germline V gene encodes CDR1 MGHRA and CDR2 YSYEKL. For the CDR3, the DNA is TGCGCCAGCAGCCAAGTCGGACGGACCTCTGGGGCCAACGTCCTGACTTTC. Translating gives CASSQVGRTSGANVLTF.

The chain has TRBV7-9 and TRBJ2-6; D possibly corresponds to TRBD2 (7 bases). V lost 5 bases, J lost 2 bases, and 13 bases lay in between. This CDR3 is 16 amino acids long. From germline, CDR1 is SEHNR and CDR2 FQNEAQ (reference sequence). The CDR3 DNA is TGTGCCAGCAGCCCCCCGGGGGGCGCTGGGGCCAACGTCCTGACTTTC. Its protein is CASSPPGGAGANVLTF.

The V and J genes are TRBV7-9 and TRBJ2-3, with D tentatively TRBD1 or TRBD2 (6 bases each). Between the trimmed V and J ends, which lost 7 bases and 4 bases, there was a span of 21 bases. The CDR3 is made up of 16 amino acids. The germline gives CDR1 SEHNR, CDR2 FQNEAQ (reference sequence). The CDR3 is CASTPLGGSGSDTQYF. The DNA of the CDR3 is TGTGCCAGCACCCCTTTGGGGGGCTCCGGGTCAGATACGCAGTATTTT.

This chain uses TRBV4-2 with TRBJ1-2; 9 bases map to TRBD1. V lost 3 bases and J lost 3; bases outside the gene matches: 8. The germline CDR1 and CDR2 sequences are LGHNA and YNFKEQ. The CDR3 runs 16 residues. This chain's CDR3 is CASSQAGTGPYYGYTF. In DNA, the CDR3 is TGTGCCAGCAGCCAGGCCGGGACAGGGCCTTACTATGGCTACACCTTC.

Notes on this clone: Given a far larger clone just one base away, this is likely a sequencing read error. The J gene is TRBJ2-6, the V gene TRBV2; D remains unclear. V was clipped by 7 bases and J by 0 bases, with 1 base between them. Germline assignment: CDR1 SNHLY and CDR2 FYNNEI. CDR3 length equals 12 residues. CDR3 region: CASISGANVLTF. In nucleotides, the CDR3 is TGTGCCAGCATCTCTGGGGCCAACGTCCTGACTTTC.

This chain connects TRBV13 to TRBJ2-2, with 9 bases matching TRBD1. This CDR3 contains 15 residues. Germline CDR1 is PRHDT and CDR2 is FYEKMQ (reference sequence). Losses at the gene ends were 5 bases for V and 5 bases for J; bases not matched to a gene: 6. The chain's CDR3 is CASSHGTGITGELFF. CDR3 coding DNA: TGTGCCAGCAGCCACGGGACAGGGATTACCGGGGAGCTGTTTTTT. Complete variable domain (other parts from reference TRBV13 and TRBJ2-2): AAGVIQSPRHLIKEKRETATLKCYPIPRHDTVYWYQQGPGQDPQFLISFYEKMQSDKGSIPDRFSAQQFSDYHSELNMSSLELGDSALYFCASSHGTGITGELFFGEGSRLTVL.

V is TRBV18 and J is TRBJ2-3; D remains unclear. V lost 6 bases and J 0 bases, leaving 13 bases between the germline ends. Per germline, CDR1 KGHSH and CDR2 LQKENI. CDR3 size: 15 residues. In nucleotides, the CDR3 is TGTGCCAGCTCGCGTGAATTCGACAGCACAGATACGCAGTATTTT. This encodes CASSREFDSTDTQYF.

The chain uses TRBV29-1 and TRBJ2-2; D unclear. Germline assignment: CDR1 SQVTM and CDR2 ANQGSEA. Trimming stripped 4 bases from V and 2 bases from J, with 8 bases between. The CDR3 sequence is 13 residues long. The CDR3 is CSVASLNTGELFF. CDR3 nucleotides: TGCAGCGTTGCATCACTAAACACCGGGGAGCTGTTTTTT.

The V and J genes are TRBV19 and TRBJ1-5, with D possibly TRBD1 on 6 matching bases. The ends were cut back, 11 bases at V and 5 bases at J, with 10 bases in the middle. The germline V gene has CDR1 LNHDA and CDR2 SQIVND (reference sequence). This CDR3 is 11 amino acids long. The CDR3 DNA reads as TGTGCCGGGGGGCAGTATCAGCCCCAGCATTTT. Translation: CAGGQYQPQHF.

In DNA, the CDR3 is TGTGCCAGCGGCCCTCACAGGGAGGAGACCCAGTACTTC. It encodes CASGPHREETQYF. J is TRBJ2-5 and V is TRBV6-5; perhaps TRBD1 as D (6 bases). Between the trimmed V and J ends, which lost 8 bases and 5 bases, there was a span of 15 bases. The germline gives CDR1 MNHEY, CDR2 SVGAGI. The CDR3 is 13 residues long.

For the CDR3, the DNA is TGTGCCAGCAGTTACAGGTACAATGAGCAGTTCTTC. Translated: CASSYRYNEQFF. V usage is TRBV27 and J usage is TRBJ2-1, with D tentatively TRBD1 (5 bases). V was shortened by 4 bases and J by 4 bases, with 5 bases between the two germline ends. The CDR3 loop spans 12 amino acids. The germline gives CDR1 MNHEY, CDR2 SMNVEV (reference sequence).